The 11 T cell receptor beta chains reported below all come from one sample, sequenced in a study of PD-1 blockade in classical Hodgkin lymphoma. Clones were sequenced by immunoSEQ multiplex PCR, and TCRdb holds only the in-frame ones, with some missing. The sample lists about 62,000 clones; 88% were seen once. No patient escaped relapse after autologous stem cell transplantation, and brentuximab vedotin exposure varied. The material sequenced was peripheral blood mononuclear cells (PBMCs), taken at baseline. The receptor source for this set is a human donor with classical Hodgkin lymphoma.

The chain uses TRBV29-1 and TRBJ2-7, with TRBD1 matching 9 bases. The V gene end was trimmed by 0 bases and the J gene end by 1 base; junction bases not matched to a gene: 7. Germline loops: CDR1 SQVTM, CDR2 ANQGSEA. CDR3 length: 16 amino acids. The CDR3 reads CSVEDLSDRGSYEQYF. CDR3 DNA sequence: TGCAGCGTTGAAGATTTGTCGGACAGGGGTTCCTACGAGCAGTACTTC.

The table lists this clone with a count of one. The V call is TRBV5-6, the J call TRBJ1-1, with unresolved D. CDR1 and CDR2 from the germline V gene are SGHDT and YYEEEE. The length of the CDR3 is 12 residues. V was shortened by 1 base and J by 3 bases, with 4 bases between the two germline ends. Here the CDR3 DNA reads TGTGCCAGCAGCTTGACGGACACTGAAGCTTTCTTT. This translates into CASSLTDTEAFF.

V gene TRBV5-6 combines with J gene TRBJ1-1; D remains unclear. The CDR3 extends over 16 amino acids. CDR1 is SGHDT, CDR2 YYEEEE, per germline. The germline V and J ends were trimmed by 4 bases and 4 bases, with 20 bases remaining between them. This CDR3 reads CASSTNAGWGGTEAFF. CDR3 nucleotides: TGTGCCAGCAGCACTAACGCGGGTTGGGGTGGCACTGAAGCTTTCTTT. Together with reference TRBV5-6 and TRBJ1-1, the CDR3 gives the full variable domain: DAGVTQSPTHLIKTRGQQVTLRCSPKSGHDTVSWYQQALGQGPQFIFQYYEEEERQRGNFPDRFSGHQFPNYSSELNVNALLLGDSALYLCASSTNAGWGGTEAFFGQGTRLTVV.

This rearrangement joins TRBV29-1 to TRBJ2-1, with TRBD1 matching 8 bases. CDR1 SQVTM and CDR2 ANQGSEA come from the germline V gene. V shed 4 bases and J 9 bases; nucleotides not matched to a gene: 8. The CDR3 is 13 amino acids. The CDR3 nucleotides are TGCAGCGTTGCCCTCGGACAGGGAGGTGAGCAGTTCTTC. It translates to CSVALGQGGEQFF.

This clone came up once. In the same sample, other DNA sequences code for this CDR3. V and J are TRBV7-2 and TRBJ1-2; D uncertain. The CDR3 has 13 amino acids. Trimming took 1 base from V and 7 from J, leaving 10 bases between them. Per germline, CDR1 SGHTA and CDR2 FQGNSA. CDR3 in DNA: TGTGCCAGCAGCTTAGGGCACGAGGGTGGCTACACCTTC. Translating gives CASSLGHEGGYTF.

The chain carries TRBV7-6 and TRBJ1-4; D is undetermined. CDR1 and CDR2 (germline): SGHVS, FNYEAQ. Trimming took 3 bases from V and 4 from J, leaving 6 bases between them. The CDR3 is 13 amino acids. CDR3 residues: CASSFSNNEKLFF. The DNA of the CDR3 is TGTGCCAGCAGCTTCAGTAATAATGAAAAACTGTTTTTT.

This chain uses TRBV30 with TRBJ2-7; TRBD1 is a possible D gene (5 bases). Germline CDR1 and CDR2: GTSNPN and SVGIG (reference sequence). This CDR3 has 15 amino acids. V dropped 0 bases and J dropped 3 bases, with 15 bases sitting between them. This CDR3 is CAWSVGLDTLYEQYF. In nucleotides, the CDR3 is TGTGCCTGGAGTGTAGGGTTGGACACCCTCTACGAGCAGTACTTC.

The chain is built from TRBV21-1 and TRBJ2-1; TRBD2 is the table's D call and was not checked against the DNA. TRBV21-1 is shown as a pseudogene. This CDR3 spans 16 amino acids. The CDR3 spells CASRAEIGSSYNEQFF. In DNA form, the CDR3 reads TGTGCCAGCAGGGCGGAGATTGGGAGCTCCTACAATGAGCAGTTCTTC.

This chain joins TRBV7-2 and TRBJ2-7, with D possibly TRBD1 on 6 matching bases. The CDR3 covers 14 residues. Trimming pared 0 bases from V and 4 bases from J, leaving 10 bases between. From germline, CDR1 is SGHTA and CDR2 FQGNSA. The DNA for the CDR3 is TGTGCCAGCAGCTTAGCCACAGGGAAGTACGAGCAGTACTTC. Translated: CASSLATGKYEQYF.

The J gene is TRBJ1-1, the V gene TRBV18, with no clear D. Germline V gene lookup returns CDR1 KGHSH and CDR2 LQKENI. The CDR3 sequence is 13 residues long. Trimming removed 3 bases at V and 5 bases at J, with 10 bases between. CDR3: CASSPGPGTEAFF. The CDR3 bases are TGTGCCAGCTCACCGGGCCCCGGGACTGAAGCTTTCTTT.

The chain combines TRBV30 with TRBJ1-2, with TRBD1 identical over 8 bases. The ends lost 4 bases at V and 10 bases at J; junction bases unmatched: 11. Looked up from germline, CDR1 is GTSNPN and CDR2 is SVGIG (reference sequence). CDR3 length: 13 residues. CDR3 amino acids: CAWTPTGAIFYTF. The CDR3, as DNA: TGTGCCTGGACCCCGACAGGGGCCATATTCTACACCTTC. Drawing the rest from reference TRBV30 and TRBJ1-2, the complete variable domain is SQTIHQWPATLVQPVGSPLSLECTVEGTSNPNLYWYRQAAGRGLQLLFYSVGIGQISSEVPQNLSASRPQDRQFILSSKKLLLSDSGFYLCAWTPTGAIFYTFGSGTRLTVV.